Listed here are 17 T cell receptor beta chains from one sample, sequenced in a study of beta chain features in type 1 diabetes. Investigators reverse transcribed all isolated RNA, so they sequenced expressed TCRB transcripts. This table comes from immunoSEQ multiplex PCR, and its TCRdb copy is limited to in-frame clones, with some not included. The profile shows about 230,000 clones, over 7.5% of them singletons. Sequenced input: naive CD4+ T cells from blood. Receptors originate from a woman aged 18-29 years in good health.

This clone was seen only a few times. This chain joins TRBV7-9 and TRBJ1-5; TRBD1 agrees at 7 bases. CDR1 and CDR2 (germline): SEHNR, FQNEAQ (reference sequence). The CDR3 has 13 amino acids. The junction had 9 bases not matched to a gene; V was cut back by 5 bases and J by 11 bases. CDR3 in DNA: TGTGCCAGCAGCCGGGTGGCAGGGGGTGCCCAGCATTTT. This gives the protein CASSRVAGGAQHF.

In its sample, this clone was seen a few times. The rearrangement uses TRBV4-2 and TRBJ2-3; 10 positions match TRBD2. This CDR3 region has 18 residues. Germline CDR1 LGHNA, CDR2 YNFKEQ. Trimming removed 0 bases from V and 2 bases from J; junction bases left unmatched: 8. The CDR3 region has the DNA TGTGCCAGCAGCCAAGAACAGCCTCTAGCGGGAGTCACAGATACGCAGTATTTT. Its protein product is CASSQEQPLAGVTDTQYF.

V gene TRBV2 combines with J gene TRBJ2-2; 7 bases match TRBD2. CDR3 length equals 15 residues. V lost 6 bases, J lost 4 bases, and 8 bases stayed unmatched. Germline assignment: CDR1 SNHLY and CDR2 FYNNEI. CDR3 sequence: CASSRLALGTGELFF. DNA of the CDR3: TGTGCCAGCAGCAGACTAGCATTGGGCACCGGGGAGCTGTTTTTT.

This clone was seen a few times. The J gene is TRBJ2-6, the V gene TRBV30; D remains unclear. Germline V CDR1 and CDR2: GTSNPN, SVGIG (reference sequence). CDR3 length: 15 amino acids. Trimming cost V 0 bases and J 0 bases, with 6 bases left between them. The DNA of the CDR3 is TGTGCCTGGAGTGTACTCGGCTCTGGGGCCAACGTCCTGACTTTC. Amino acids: CAWSVLGSGANVLTF.

The CDR3 DNA sequence: TGTGCAGGGGGAGGGCGGACAGGGGTAGACGAGCAGTACTTC. It is translated as CAGGGRTGVDEQYF. The rearrangement uses TRBV21-1 and TRBJ2-7; the table's TRBD1 call for D was not verified on the DNA. TRBV21-1 is annotated as a pseudogene. The CDR3 has 14 residues.

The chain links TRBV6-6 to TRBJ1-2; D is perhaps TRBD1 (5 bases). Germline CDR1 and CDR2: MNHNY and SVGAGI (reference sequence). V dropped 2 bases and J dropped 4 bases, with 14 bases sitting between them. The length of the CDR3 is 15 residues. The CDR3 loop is CASSYPGEGIYGYTF. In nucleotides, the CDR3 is TGTGCCAGCAGTTACCCGGGGGAAGGGATCTATGGCTACACCTTC.

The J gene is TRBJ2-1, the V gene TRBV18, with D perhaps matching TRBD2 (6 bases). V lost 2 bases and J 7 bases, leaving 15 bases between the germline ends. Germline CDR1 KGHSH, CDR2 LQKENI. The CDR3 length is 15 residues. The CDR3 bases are TGTGCCAGCTCACCAGGCGGTGAAGGGAGGAATGAGCAGTTCTTC. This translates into CASSPGGEGRNEQFF.

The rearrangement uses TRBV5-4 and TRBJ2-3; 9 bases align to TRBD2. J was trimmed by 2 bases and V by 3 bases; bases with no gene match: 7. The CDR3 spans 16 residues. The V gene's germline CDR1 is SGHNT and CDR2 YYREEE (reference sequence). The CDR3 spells CASSSPSGTPTDTQYF. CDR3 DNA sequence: TGTGCCAGCAGCTCGCCTAGCGGGACTCCCACAGATACGCAGTATTTT. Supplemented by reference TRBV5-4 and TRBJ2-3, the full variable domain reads ETGVTQSPTHLIKTRGQQVTLRCSSQSGHNTVSWYQQALGQGPQFIFQYYREEENGRGNFPPRFSGLQFPNYSSELNVNALELDDSALYLCASSSPSGTPTDTQYFGPGTRLTVL.

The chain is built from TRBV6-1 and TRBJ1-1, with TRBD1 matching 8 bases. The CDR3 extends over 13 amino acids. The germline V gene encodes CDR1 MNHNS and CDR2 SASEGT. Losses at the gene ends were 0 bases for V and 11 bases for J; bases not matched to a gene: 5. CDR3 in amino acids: CASSEAGQGRAFF. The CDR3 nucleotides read TGTGCCAGCAGTGAAGCTGGACAGGGTCGGGCTTTCTTT.

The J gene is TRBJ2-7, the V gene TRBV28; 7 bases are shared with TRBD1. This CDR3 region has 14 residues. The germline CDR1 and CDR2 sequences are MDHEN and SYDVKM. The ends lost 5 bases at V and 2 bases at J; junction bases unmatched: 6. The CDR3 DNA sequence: TGTGCCAGCAGTCCGGGACAGTACCCCTACGAGCAGTACTTC. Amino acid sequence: CASSPGQYPYEQYF.

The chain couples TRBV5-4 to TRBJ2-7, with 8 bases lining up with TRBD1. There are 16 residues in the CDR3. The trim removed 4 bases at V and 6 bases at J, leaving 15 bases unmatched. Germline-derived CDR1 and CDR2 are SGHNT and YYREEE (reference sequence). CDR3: CASSHTGRTGLGEQYF. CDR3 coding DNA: TGTGCCAGCAGCCACACGGGCCGGACAGGGCTCGGCGAGCAGTACTTC.

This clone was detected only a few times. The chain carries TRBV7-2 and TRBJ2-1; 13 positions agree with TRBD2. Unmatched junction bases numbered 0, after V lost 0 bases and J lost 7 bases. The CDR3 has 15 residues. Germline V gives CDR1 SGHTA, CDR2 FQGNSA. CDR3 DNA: TGTGCCAGCAGCTTAGCGACTAGCGGGGGGAATGAGCAGTTCTTC. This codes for CASSLATSGGNEQFF.

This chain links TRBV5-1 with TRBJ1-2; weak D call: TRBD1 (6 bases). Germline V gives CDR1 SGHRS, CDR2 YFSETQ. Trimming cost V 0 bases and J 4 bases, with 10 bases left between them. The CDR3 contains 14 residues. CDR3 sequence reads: CASSLGSGAYGYTF. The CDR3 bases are TGCGCCAGCAGCTTGGGGTCAGGGGCCTATGGCTACACCTTC.

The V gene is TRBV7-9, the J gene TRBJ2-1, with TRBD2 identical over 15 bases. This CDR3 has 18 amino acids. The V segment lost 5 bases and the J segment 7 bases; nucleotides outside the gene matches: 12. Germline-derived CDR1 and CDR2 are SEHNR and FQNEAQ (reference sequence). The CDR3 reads CASSLYGAGLAGGNEQFF. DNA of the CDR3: TGTGCCAGCAGCCTCTACGGAGCCGGACTAGCGGGAGGGAATGAGCAGTTCTTC.

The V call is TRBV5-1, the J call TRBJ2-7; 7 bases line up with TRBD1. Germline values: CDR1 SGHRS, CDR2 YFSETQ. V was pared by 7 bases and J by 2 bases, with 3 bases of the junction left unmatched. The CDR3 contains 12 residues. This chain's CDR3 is CASGDRTYEQYF. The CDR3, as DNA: TGCGCCAGCGGGGACAGAACCTACGAGCAGTACTTC.

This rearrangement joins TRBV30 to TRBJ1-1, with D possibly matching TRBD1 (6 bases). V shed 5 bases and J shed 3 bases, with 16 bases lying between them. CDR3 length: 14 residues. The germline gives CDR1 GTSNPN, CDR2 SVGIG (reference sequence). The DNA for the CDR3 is TGTGCCTGGTCTATAACAGGGATAGACACTGAAGCTTTCTTT. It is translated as CAWSITGIDTEAFF.

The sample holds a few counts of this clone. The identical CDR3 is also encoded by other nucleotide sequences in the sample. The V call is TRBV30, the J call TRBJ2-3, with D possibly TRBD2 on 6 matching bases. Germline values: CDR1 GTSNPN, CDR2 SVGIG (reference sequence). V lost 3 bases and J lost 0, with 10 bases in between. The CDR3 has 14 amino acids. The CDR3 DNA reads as TGTGCCTGGAGACTAGCAGCTAGCACAGATACGCAGTATTTT. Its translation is CAWRLAASTDTQYF.